This T cell receptor beta chain was identified in a study of CD8 T cells in ankylosing spondylitis. For TCR beta, libraries came from quantitative 5'-RACE with molecular barcodes. TCRdb independently ran MiXCR on the 5' RACE reads; one entry per CDR3 protein. The sample has hundreds of thousands of distinct CDR3 sequences, roughly 27% seen once. Details on this clonotype: Its antigen is unidentified.

This CDR3 spans 14 amino acids. From germline, CDR1 is SQVTM and CDR2 ANQGSEA. Between the trimmed V and J ends, which lost 3 bases and 5 bases, there was a span of 16 bases. Notes on the study in general: Researchers report that disease-linked clones proved CD8+ and relatively rare in peripheral blood. Reports of some motif variants in reactive arthritis synovial fluid and blood predate this one. Roughly eight highly homologous variants made up a TCR beta motif that seemed to typify ankylosing spondylitis blood. Matched synovial fluid from ankylosing spondylitis patients was reported to be enriched for disease-linked clones.

This rearrangement joins TRBV29-1 to TRBJ2-5; D possibly corresponds to TRBD1 (5 bases). The source is a male donor with ankylosing spondylitis. Material: blood, either unsorted or a sorted T cell fraction (not recorded which). The CDR3 DNA reads as TGCAGCGTTGACCGGAAGGGGATTGGTGAGACCCAGTACTTC. Protein: CSVDRKGIGETQYF.